The text below deals with one T cell receptor (beta chain). Its antigen is unidentified. The length of the CDR3 is 14 residues. The V and J ends lost 7 bases and 2 bases respectively, with 12 bases between them. In germline, CDR1 is PRHDT, CDR2 FYEKMQ (reference sequence). Here immunoSEQ multiplex PCR was the method, and the copy in TCRdb shows in-frame clones only, minus some. The table records approximately 72,000 clones, about 88% of them present only once. This sample was taken from a study of T cell responses to AZD1222 COVID-19 vaccine. The study's findings and limits: In a largely white British group with more females than males, clonal diversity was possibly underestimated. After two AZD1222 doses, spike-specific TCR breadth and depth rose versus day 0. The reported proportion of spike-specific TCRs targeting unmutated variant regions was nearly half. Just 5 to 7 people given AZD1222 tested seropositive at baseline.

Sequences were derived from peripheral blood, sampled 28 days after the second AZD1222 dose. The TCR comes from an adult who received the AZD1222 COVID-19 vaccine. The chain uses TRBV13 and TRBJ2-1, with TRBD2 as a possible D gene (5 bases). CDR3: CASTIALTYNEQFF. DNA for the CDR3: TGTGCCAGCACCATAGCGCTTACCTACAATGAGCAGTTCTTC.